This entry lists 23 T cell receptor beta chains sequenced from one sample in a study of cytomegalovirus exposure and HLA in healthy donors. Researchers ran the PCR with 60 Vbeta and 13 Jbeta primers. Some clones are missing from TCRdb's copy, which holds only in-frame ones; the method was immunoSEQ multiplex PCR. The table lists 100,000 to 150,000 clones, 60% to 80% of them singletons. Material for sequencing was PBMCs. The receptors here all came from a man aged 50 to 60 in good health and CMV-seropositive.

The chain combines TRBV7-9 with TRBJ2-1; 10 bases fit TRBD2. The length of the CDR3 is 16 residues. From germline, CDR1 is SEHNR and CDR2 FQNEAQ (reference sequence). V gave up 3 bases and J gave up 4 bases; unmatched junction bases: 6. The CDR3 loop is CASSLEGLASYNEQFF. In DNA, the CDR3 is TGTGCCAGCAGCTTGGAGGGACTAGCGTCTTACAATGAGCAGTTCTTC.

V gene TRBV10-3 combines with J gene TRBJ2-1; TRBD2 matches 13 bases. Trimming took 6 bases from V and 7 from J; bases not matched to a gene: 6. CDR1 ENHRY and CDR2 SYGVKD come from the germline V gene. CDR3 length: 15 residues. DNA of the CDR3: TGTGCCATCAGCCTCGGACTAGCGGGGGCGAATGAGCAGTTCTTC. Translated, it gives CAISLGLAGANEQFF.

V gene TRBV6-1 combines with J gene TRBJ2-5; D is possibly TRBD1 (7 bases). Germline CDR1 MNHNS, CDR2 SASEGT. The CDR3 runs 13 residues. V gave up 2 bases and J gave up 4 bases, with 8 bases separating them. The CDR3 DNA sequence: TGTGCCAGCAGTGAACAGGGGGGAGAGACCCAGTACTTC. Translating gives CASSEQGGETQYF.

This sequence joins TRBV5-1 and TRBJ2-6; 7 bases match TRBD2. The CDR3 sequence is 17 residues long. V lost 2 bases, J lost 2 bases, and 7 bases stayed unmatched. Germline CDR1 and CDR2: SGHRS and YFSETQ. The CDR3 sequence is CASSLDGRETGANVLTF. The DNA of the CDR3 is TGCGCCAGCAGCTTAGATGGGCGGGAGACTGGGGCCAACGTCCTGACTTTC.

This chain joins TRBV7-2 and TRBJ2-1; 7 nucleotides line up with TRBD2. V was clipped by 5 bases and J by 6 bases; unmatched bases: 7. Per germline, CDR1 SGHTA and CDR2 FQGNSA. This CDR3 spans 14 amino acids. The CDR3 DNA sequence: TGTGCCAGCAGCCTTTGGACTAGTCTCAATGAGCAGTTCTTC. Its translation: CASSLWTSLNEQFF.

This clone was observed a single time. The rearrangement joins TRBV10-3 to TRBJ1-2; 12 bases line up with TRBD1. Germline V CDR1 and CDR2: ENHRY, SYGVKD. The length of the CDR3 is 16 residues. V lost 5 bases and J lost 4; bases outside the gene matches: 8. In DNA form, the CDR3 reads TGTGCCATCAGTCAGGGACAGGGGGCTATCCCCTATGGCTACACCTTC. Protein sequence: CAISQGQGAIPYGYTF.

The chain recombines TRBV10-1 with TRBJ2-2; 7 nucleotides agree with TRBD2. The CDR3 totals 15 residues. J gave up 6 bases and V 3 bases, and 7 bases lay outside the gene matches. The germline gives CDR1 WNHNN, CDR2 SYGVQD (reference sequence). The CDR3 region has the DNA TGCGCCAGCAGTGACCGAATCGCGGGAGCCGGGGAGCTGTTTTTT. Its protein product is CASSDRIAGAGELFF.

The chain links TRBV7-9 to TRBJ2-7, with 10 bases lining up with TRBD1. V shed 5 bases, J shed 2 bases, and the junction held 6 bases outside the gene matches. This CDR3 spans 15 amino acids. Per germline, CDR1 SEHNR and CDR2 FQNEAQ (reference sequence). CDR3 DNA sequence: TGTGCCAGCAGCCGGGGGACAGGGGTTGCCTACGAGCAGTACTTC. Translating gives CASSRGTGVAYEQYF. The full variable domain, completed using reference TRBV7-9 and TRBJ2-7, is DTGVSQNPRHKITKRGQNVTFRCDPISEHNRLYWYRQTLGQGPEFLTYFQNEAQLEKSRLLSDRFSAERPKGSFSTLEIQRTEQGDSAMYLCASSRGTGVAYEQYFGPGTRLTVT.

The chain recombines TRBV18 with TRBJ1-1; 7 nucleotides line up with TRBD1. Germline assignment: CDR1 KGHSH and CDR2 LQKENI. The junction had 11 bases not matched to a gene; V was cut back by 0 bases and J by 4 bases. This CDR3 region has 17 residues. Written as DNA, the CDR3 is TGTGCCAGCTCACCACCTTTGTCAGGGGGGACGACCACTGAAGCTTTCTTT. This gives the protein CASSPPLSGGTTTEAFF.

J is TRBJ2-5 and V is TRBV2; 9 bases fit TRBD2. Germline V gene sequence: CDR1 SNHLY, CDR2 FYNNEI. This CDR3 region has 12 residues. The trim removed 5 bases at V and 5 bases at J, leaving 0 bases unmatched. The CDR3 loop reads CASSTSGETQYF. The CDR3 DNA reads TGTGCCAGCAGTACTAGCGGGGAGACCCAGTACTTC.

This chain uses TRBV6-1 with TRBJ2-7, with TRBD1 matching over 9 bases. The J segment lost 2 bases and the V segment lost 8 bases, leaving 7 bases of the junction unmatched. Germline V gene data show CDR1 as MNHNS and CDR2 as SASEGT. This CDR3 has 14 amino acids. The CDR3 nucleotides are TGTGCCAGCCTGGACGGGACAGGGACCTACGAGCAGTACTTC. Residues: CASLDGTGTYEQYF.

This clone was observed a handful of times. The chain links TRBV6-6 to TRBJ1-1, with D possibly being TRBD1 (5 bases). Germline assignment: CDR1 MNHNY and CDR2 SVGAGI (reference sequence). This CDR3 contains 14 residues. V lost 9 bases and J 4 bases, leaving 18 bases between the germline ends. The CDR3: CASLGYPGGTEAFF. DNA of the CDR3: TGTGCCAGTCTGGGGTACCCCGGGGGCACTGAAGCTTTCTTT.

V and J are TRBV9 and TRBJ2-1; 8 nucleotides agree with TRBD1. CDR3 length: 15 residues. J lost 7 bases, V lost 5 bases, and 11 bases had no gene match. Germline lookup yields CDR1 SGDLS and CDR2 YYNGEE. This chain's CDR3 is CASSPSGGTRNEQFF. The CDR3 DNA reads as TGTGCCAGCAGTCCATCAGGGGGCACCAGAAATGAGCAGTTCTTC.

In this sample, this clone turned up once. CDR3 region: CASRPSTGAKNIQYF. CDR3 nucleotide sequence: TGTGCCAGCAGACCTAGCACGGGAGCCAAAAACATTCAGTACTTC. The J gene is TRBJ2-4, the V gene TRBV6-6; perhaps TRBD2 as D (5 bases). The germline CDR1 and CDR2 sequences are MNHNY and SVGAGI (reference sequence). This CDR3 has 15 amino acids. The germline V and J ends were trimmed by 6 bases and 0 bases, with 12 bases remaining between them.

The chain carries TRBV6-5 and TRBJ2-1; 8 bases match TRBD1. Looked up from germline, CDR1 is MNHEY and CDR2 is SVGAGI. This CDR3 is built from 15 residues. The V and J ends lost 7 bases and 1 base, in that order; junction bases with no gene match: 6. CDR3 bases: TGTGCCAGCACCACCCAGGGGGCATCCTACAATGAGCAGTTCTTC. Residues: CASTTQGASYNEQFF.

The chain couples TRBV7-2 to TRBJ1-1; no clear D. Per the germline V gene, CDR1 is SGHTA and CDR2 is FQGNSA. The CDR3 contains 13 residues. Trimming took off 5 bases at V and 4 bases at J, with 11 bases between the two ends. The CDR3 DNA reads TGTGCCAGCAGCCTCACGGGAGGCACTGAAGCTTTCTTT. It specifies CASSLTGGTEAFF. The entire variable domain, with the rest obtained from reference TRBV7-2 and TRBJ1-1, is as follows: GAGVSQSPSNKVTEKGKDVELRCDPISGHTALYWYRQSLGQGLEFLIYFQGNSAPDKSGLPSDRFSAERTGGSVSTLTIQRTQQEDSAVYLCASSLTGGTEAFFGQGTRLTVV.

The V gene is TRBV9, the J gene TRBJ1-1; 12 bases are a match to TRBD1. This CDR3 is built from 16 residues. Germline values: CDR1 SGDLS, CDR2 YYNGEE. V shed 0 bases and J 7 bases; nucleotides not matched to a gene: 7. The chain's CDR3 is CASSVEGTGGAGEAFF. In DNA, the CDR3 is TGTGCCAGCAGCGTAGAAGGGACAGGGGGCGCCGGTGAAGCTTTCTTT. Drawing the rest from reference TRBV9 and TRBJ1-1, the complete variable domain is DSGVTQTPKHLITATGQRVTLRCSPRSGDLSVYWYQQSLDQGLQFLIQYYNGEERAKGNILERFSAQQFPDLHSELNLSSLELGDSALYFCASSVEGTGGAGEAFFGQGTRLTVV.

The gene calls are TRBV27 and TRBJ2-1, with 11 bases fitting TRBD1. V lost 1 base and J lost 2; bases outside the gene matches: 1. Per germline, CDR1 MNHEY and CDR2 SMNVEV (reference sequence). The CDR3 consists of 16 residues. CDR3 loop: CASSLLDRGPYNEQFF. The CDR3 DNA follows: TGTGCCAGCAGTTTATTGGACAGGGGGCCCTACAATGAGCAGTTCTTC.

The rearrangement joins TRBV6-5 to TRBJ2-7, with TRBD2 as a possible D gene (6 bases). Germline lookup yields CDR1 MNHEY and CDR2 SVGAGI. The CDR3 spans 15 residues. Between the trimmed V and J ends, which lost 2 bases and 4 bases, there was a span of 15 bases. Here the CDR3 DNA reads TGTGCCAGCAGTTACCCAGGAGGGGCAGGGTACGAGCAGTACTTC. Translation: CASSYPGGAGYEQYF.

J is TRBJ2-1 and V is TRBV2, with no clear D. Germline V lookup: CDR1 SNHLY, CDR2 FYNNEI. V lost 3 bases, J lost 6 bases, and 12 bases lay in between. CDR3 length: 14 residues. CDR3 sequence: CASSETFPRNEQFF. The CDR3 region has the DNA TGTGCCAGCAGTGAGACTTTCCCCCGCAATGAGCAGTTCTTC.

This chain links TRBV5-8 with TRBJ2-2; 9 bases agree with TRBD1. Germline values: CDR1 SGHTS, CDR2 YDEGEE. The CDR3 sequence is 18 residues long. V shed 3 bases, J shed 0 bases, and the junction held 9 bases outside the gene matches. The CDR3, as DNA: TGTGCCAGCAGCTCCGACAGGGGGGGTTTCGCGAACACCGGGGAGCTGTTTTTT. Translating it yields CASSSDRGGFANTGELFF. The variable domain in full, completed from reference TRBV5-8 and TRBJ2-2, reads EAGVTQSPTHLIKTRGQQATLRCSPISGHTSVYWYQQALGLGLQFLLWYDEGEERNRGNFPPRFSGRQFPNYSSELNVNALELEDSALYLCASSSDRGGFANTGELFFGEGSRLTVL.

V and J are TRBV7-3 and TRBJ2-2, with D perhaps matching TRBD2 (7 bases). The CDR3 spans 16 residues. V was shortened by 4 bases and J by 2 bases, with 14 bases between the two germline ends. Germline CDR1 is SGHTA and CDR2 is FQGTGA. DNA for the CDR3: TGTGCCAGCAGCTCCCTGGGAGGGGGAAACACCGGGGAGCTGTTTTTT. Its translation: CASSSLGGGNTGELFF.

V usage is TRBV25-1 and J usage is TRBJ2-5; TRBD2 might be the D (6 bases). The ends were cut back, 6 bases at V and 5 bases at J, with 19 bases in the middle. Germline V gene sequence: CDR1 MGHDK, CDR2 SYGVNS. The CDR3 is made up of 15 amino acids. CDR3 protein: CASSHGRGSWETQYF. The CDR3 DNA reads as TGTGCCAGCAGCCACGGACGGGGGTCCTGGGAGACCCAGTACTTC.